Given below is one TCR beta chain in context. The CDR3 sequence is 17 residues long. In germline, CDR1 is MNHEY, CDR2 SMNVEV (reference sequence). V lost 2 bases to trimming and J lost 8 bases; unmatched junction nucleotides: 11. The data were taken from a study of technical replicates of blood from several donors. The repertoire was sequenced with immunoSEQ multiplex PCR; TCRdb's copy has only in-frame clones and lacks some. The repertoire holds 90,000 to 100,000 clones, with less than 95% as singletons. Sequenced: T cells isolated from PBMCs. The TCR was taken from a human donor in good health. V usage is TRBV27 and J usage is TRBJ1-4, with 10 bases matching TRBD1. This CDR3 reads CASSLLRQGAMGEKLFF. For the CDR3, the DNA is TGTGCCAGCAGTTTACTCCGACAGGGGGCGATGGGGGAAAAACTGTTTTTT.